This T cell receptor (beta chain) was profiled in a study of T cell changes during pregnancy in multiple sclerosis. Clones were read by immunoSEQ multiplex PCR, and TCRdb kept only the in-frame ones, dropping some. Here the sample spans around 28,000 clones, around 90% being singletons. The CDR3 totals 15 residues. The V end was cut by 3 bases, the J end by 0 bases, with 10 bases between. Looked up from germline, CDR1 is SEHNR and CDR2 is FQNEAQ (reference sequence). The chain uses TRBV7-9 and TRBJ2-3; no definite D call. This clonotype was obtained from a female donor in good health, enrolled as a control in a pregnancy study. Sample: CD4+ T cells from peripheral blood mononuclear cells, taken in the first trimester of pregnancy. CDR3 DNA: TGTGCCAGCAGCTTGGGCGAGTCTAGCACAGATACGCAGTATTTT. It codes for CASSLGESSTDTQYF.